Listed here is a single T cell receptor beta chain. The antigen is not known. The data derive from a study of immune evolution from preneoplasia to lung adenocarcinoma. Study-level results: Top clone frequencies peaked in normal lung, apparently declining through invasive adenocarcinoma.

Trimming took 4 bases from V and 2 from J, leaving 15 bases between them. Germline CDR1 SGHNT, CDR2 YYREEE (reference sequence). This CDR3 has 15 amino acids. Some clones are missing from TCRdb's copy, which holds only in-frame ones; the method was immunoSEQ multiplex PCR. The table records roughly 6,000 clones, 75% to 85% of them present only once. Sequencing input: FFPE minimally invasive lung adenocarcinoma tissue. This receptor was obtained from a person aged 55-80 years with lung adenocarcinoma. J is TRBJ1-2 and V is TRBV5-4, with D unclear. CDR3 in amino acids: CASSQVTEQNYGYTF. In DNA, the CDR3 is TGTGCCAGCAGCCAAGTAACAGAGCAAAACTATGGCTACACCTTC.